A selection of T cell receptor beta chains follows, all from one sample in a study of blood T cells in healthy people across ages. Each CDR3 protein gets one entry after TCRdb re-called the 5' RACE reads with MiXCR. The table records 550,000 to 700,000 distinct CDR3 sequences, 25% to 30% of them present only once. The sample taken for sequencing was blood. Receptor source: a woman in her 70s in good health. Each CDR3 is given with its conserved first and last residue. A D gene is named only where the DNA matches it firmly. A clone size is listed for some rows: how often the clone was seen (once, few, many), or a class if it is expanded.

j_call clone_size v_call d_call cdr3_aa cdr3_nt
TRBJ2-1 few TRBV20-1 - CSARSETSYNEQFF TGCAGTGCTAGATCCGAGACATCTTACAATGAGCAGTTCTTC
TRBJ1-4 few TRBV7-9 - CASSLGGTGPNEKLFF TGTGCCAGCAGCTTAGGCGGGACGGGACCTAATGAAAAACTGTTTTTT
TRBJ2-7 few TRBV12-3/TRBV12-4 TRBD1 CASSNWDSLYEQYF TGTGCCAGCAGTAATTGGGACAGCCTATACGAGCAGTACTTC
TRBJ2-3 - TRBV20-1 TRBD2 CSADSGGSTDTQYF TGCAGTGCGGACAGCGGGGGCAGCACAGATACGCAGTATTTT
TRBJ2-3 few TRBV5-1 TRBD2 CASSTRAGEVTDAQYF TGCGCCAGCAGCACCCGAGCGGGGGAGGTCACAGATGCGCAGTATTTT
TRBJ2-5 - TRBV7-2 - CASSLYHSSKETQYF TGTGCCAGCAGCTTATATCACAGTTCTAAAGAGACCCAGTACTTT
TRBJ2-4 few TRBV11-2 TRBD1 CASSLIDRGERNIQYF TGTGCCAGCAGCTTAATCGACAGGGGTGAACGAAACATTCAGTACTTC
TRBJ2-5 - TRBV4-3 - CASSQDWRRQETQYF TGCGCCAGCAGCCAAGATTGGCGCAGGCAAGAGACCCAGTACTTC
TRBJ2-1 few TRBV7-2 TRBD1 CASSSMGQAINEQFF TGTGCCAGCAGCTCAATGGGACAGGCGATCAATGAGCAGTTCTTC
TRBJ2-3 few TRBV3-1 - CASSQDLGAGSTDTQYF TGTGCCAGCAGCCAAGATTTAGGAGCGGGTAGCACAGATACGCAGTATTTT
TRBJ2-1 few TRBV7-2 TRBD1 CASSVGTGGPQFF TGTGCCAGCAGCGTCGGGACAGGGGGCCCGCAGTTCTTC
TRBJ2-6 few TRBV11-1 - CASSRRVGANVLTF TGTGCCAGCAGCCGTCGAGTCGGGGCCAACGTCCTGACTTTC
TRBJ2-5 many TRBV12-3/TRBV12-4 TRBD2 CASSGLAAEFQETQYF TGTGCCAGCAGCGGACTAGCGGCAGAATTCCAAGAGACCCAGTACTTC
TRBJ1-3 few TRBV7-2 - CASSSTGNTIYF TGTGCCAGCAGCTCCACGGGAAACACCATATATTTT
TRBJ2-3 - TRBV10-3 - CAISPGPSADTQYF TGTGCCATCAGTCCCGGACCGTCTGCGGATACGCAGTATTTT
TRBJ1-2 few TRBV29-1 TRBD1 CSSTTGNYGYTF TGCAGCTCAACGACAGGGAACTATGGCTACACCTTC
TRBJ2-5 - TRBV7-2 - CASRRGRTQETQYF TGTGCCAGCAGACGAGGACGGACCCAAGAGACCCAGTACTTC
TRBJ2-3 - TRBV20-1 - CSAFGGTDTQYF TGCAGTGCTTTCGGGGGAACCGATACGCAGTATTTT
TRBJ1-2 - TRBV29-1 - CSISDAGERDGYTF TGCAGCATCTCAGATGCAGGGGAGAGGGATGGCTACACCTTC
TRBJ2-1 few TRBV6-2/TRBV6-3 TRBD2 CASSGLAAYNEQFF TGTGCCAGCAGCGGACTAGCGGCTTACAATGAGCAGTTCTTC
TRBJ2-1 - TRBV6-2/TRBV6-3 TRBD2 CASSYKRGGSDNEQFF TGTGCCAGCAGTTACAAGCGGGGGGGCAGCGACAATGAGCAGTTCTTC
TRBJ2-1 many TRBV4-1 - CASSRHYQEGNEQFF TGCGCCAGCAGCCGTCACTACCAAGAGGGTAATGAGCAGTTCTTC
TRBJ1-1 few TRBV29-1 - CSVEPRGEAFF TGCAGCGTTGAACCCCGGGGTGAAGCTTTCTTT
TRBJ2-3 - TRBV5-1 TRBD2 CASSLQGGGASDTQYF TGCGCCAGCAGCTTGCAGGGCGGGGGGGCATCTGATACGCAGTATTTT
TRBJ1-3 few TRBV6-6 - CASSYSVSGDTIYF TGTGCCAGCAGTTACTCTGTTTCGGGGGACACCATATATTTT
TRBJ1-3 few TRBV25-1 - CASSEYRGIGNTIYF TGTGCCAGCAGTGAATATAGGGGGATCGGAAACACCATATATTTT
TRBJ2-4 - TRBV10-3 TRBD2 CAISESRTSGSRVAKNIQYF TGTGCCATCAGTGAGTCTCGCACTAGCGGCTCCCGCGTGGCCAAAAACATTCAGTACTTC
TRBJ2-4 - TRBV20-1 - CSATRANPAKNIQYF TGCAGTGCTACTAGGGCCAACCCCGCCAAAAACATTCAGTACTTC
TRBJ2-2 - TRBV10-3 TRBD1 CAISPRQGDTGELFF TGTGCCATCAGCCCTAGACAGGGGGACACCGGGGAGCTGTTTTTT
TRBJ2-3 - TRBV7-9 - CASSPASGLPADTQYF TGTGCCAGCAGCCCCGCCTCGGGATTACCGGCAGATACGCAGTATTTT
TRBJ2-1 many TRBV5-1 TRBD2 CASSLEALWTSGYNEQFF TGCGCCAGCAGCTTGGAAGCGCTGTGGACTAGCGGGTACAATGAGCAGTTCTTC
TRBJ2-1 few TRBV18 TRBD2 CASSPTSVVGSEQFF TGTGCCAGCTCACCCACTAGCGTTGTCGGTAGTGAGCAGTTCTTC
TRBJ2-1 few TRBV18 TRBD2 CASSLTVLAGLEQFF TGTGCCAGCTCCCTCACCGTCCTAGCGGGGTTAGAGCAGTTCTTC
TRBJ1-1 few TRBV12-3/TRBV12-4 - CASSLNRPSTEAFF TGTGCCAGCAGTTTAAATAGGCCTTCCACTGAAGCTTTCTTT
TRBJ1-4 - TRBV27 - CASWGRAGVNEKLFF TGTGCCAGCTGGGGACGGGCCGGGGTTAATGAAAAACTGTTTTTT
TRBJ1-4 many TRBV29-1 - CSPTDLRPGGNEKLFF TGCAGCCCGACTGACCTGAGACCGGGTGGCAATGAAAAACTGTTTTTT
TRBJ2-5 - TRBV19 - CASSSRARGVETQYF TGTGCCAGTAGTTCCCGCGCCCGGGGTGTGGAGACCCAGTACTTC
TRBJ1-5 few TRBV2 - CASSTFRGYSNQPQHF TGTGCCAGCAGTACCTTTCGGGGATATAGCAATCAGCCCCAGCATTTT
TRBJ2-7 - TRBV5-1 - CASHQQGAGVYEQYF TGCGCCAGTCATCAACAAGGGGCAGGGGTATACGAGCAGTACTTC
TRBJ2-5 - TRBV20-1 - CSARDPRGEEQYF TGCAGTGCTAGAGACCCCCGAGGGGAAGAGCAGTACTTC
TRBJ2-1 - TRBV20-1 TRBD2 CSASYSGAYNEQFF TGCAGTGCAAGTTATAGCGGGGCCTACAATGAGCAGTTCTTC
TRBJ1-4 few TRBV7-2 TRBD1 CASSLRVGQGREKLFF TGTGCCAGCAGCTTAAGGGTAGGACAGGGTCGTGAAAAACTGTTTTTT
TRBJ1-3 - TRBV7-2 - CASSKGPTGNTIYF TGTGCCAGCAGCAAGGGCCCCACTGGAAACACCATATATTTT
TRBJ1-2 - TRBV4-3 TRBD1 CASSHVQGLTNYGYTF TGCGCCAGCAGCCATGTACAGGGGTTAACCAACTATGGCTACACCTTC
TRBJ1-2 - TRBV4-3 TRBD1 CASSQGAFGQGAGGYTF TGCGCCAGCAGCCAAGGGGCCTTCGGACAGGGGGCAGGAGGCTACACCTTC